This T cell receptor (beta chain) was recovered during a study of blood T cell repertoires in COVID-19. For the study at large: PBMCs, B-cell-depleted T cells, or T cells provided the cDNA or gDNA that made up the material.

Original data processing: Researchers report that nucleated cell counts were estimated from reference gene primer amplification. Profiling relied on immunoSEQ multiplex PCR, and the TCRdb table lists in-frame clones only, not all of them. The V and J calls and the clone size are those of that table, but D and trimming were determined from the DNA. The sample has 200,000 to 300,000 clones, over 75% seen once. Which cohort a participant joined came from the clinical history participants gave. Recovered status in Cohort 3 required two negative PCRs, clearance, or symptom resolution. Germline V gives CDR1 MNHEY, CDR2 SMNVEV (reference sequence). Unmatched junction bases numbered 7, after V lost 4 bases and J lost 5 bases. The CDR3 consists of 16 residues.

The TCR comes from a man in his forties who had recovered from COVID-19. The sample consisted of PBMCs or T cells enriched from blood (not recorded which). V and J are TRBV27 and TRBJ2-3; 12 bases fit TRBD2. DNA for the CDR3: TGTGCCAGCAGTTCCCCGGCTAGCGGGAGGGGAGATACGCAGTATTTT. Translating it yields CASSSPASGRGDTQYF.